This T cell receptor (beta chain) was documented in a study of human T cells and chemical hapten exposure. Individual cDNA molecules in this library carried unique molecular identifiers. TCRdb fed the RACE reads into MiXCR, producing one record per CDR3 protein. The table has roughly 100,000 distinct CDR3 sequences, around 10% seen once. Concerning this clonotype: Its antigen is not known. This may be a read error: a much more frequent sequence differs by one nucleotide.

General study results and limits: TCRs at high frequency, those above 1 in 1000, did not change with DPC sensitization. Expanded TCRs clustered into significantly more large CDR3 similarity groups than controls, the analysis revealed.

Time point indicated: pre-sensitization, week 0. Specified treatment: therapeutic diphenylcyclopropenone sensitization with weekly scalp DPC. This CDR3 contains 16 residues. Germline CDR1 is SGHNT and CDR2 is YYREEE (reference sequence). This sequence originates from a woman between 40 and 50 years old with alopecia areata. Some clones in this sample may be carry-over from other donors' samples. The chain is built from TRBV5-4 and TRBJ2-6; D not certain. The specimen was whole blood, collected in connection with sensitization to the hapten diphenylcyclopropenone (DPC). The CDR3 nucleotides read TGTGCCAGCAGCTTGTACGGCAGCCCTGGGCCCAACGTCCTGACTTTC. Protein product: CASSLYGSPGPNVLTF. Supplemented by reference TRBV5-4 and TRBJ2-6, the full variable domain reads ETGVTQSPTHLIKTRGQQVTLRCSSQSGHNTVSWYQQALGQGPQFIFQYYREEENGRGNFPPRFSGLQFPNYSSELNVNALELDDSALYLCASSLYGSPGPNVLTFGAGSRLTVL.